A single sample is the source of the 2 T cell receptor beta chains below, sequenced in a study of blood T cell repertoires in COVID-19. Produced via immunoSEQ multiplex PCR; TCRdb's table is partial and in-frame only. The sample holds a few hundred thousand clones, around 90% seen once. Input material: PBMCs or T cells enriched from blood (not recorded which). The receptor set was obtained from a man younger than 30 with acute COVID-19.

Here the CDR3 DNA reads TGTGCCAGCAGCCAGAAAGGGGGCTATGGCTACACCTTC. It codes for CASSQKGGYGYTF. The rearrangement joins TRBV3-1 (or the pseudogene TRBV3-2) to TRBJ1-2; D might be TRBD1 (6 bases). This CDR3 contains 13 residues. The V and J ends lost 3 bases and 4 bases respectively, with 9 bases between them. Germline CDR1 and CDR2: LGHDT and YNNKEL (reference sequence).

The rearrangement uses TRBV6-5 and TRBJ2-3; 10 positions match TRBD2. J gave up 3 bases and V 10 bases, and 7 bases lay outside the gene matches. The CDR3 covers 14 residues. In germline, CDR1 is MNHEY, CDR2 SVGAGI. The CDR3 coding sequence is TGTGCCACCGGGACTAGCGATTCGACAGATACGCAGTATTTT. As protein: CATGTSDSTDTQYF.